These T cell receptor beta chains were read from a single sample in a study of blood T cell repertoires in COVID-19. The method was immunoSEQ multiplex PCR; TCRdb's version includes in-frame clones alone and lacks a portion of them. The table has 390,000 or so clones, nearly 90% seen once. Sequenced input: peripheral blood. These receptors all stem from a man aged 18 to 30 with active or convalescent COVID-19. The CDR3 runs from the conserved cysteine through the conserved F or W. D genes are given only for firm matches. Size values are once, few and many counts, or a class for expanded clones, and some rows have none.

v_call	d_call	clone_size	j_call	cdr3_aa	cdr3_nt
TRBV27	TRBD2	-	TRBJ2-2	CASSLYPSGSTGELFF	TGTGCCAGCAGTTTATATCCTAGCGGGAGCACCGGGGAGCTGTTTTTT
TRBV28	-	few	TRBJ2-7	CASSFIQGRVYEQYF	TGTGCCAGCAGTTTTATCCAGGGGCGAGTCTACGAGCAGTACTTC
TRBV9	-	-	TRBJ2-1	CASSVGGYEQFF	TGTGCCAGCAGCGTGGGAGGATATGAGCAGTTCTTC
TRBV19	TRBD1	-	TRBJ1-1	CASSTPDRGRGGTEAFF	TGTGCCAGTAGTACGCCGGACAGGGGGCGCGGTGGTACTGAAGCTTTCTTT
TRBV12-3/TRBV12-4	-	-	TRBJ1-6	CASSAKQVSPLHF	TGTGCCAGCAGTGCCAAACAGGTTTCACCCCTCCACTTT
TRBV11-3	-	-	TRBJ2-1	CASSPGLSSYNEQFF	TGTGCCAGCAGCCCCGGACTAAGCTCCTACAATGAGCAGTTCTTC
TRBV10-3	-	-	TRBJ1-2	CAISEAGREKQGGYTF	TGTGCCATCAGTGAGGCGGGCCGAGAAAAACAAGGCGGCTACACCTTC
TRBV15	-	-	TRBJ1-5	CATSRVGLNNQPQHF	TGTGCCACCAGCAGAGTAGGACTGAATAATCAGCCCCAGCATTTT
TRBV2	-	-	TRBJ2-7	CASSENSIYEQYF	TGTGCCAGCAGTGAAAACAGCATCTACGAGCAGTACTTC
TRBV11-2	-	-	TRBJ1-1	CASSPEVVLEAFF	TGTGCCAGCAGCCCCGAGGTCGTTCTCGAAGCTTTCTTT
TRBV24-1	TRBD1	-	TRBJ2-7	CATSDRGQSIYEQYF	TGTGCCACCAGTGATAGGGGACAGTCAATTTACGAGCAGTACTTC
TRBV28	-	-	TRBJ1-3	CASSLSPDTYTIYF	TGTGCCAGCAGTTTATCCCCGGACACCTACACCATATATTTT
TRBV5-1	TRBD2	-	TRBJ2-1	CASSSVGPGGNEQFF	TGCGCCAGCAGCTCGGTCGGACCGGGGGGCAATGAGCAGTTCTTC
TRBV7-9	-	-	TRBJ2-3	CASSPSPRDIGDTQYF	TGTGCCAGCAGCCCTAGCCCCCGGGACATAGGGGATACGCAGTATTTT
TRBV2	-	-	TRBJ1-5	CASSVRFTGANQPQHF	TGTGCCAGCAGTGTGAGGTTTACAGGCGCCAATCAGCCCCAGCATTTT
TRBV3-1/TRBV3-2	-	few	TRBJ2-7	CASSHMGLGTEQYF	TGTGCCAGCAGCCACATGGGGCTTGGAACCGAGCAGTACTTC
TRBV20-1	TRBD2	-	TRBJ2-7	CSASGLAALYEQYF	TGCAGTGCTAGTGGGCTAGCGGCATTATACGAGCAGTACTTC
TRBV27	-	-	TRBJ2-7	CASSLRDSSTYEQYF	TGTGCCAGCAGTTTAAGGGACTCTAGCACCTACGAGCAGTACTTC
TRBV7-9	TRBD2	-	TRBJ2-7	CASSLMTSGGSYEQYF	TGTGCCAGCAGCCTGATGACTAGCGGGGGTTCCTACGAGCAGTACTTC
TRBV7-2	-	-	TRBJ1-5	CASSSHTGAGNQPQHF	TGTGCCAGCAGCTCGCACACAGGTGCGGGCAATCAGCCCCAGCATTTT
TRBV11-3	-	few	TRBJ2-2	CASETGNTGELFF	TGTGCCAGCGAAACCGGGAACACCGGGGAGCTGTTTTTT
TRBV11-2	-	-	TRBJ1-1	CASGPGGPEAFF	TGTGCCAGCGGCCCAGGTGGGCCTGAAGCTTTCTTT
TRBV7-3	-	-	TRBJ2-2	CASSLIQTGELFF	TGTGCCAGCAGCTTAATACAGACCGGGGAGCTGTTTTTT
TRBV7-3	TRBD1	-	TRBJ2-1	CASSLSTGSNEQFF	TGTGCCAGCAGCCTCTCGACAGGGTCCAATGAGCAGTTCTTC
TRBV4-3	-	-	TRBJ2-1	CASSQDRAEHYNEQFF	TGCGCCAGCAGCCAAGACAGGGCGGAACACTACAATGAGCAGTTCTTC
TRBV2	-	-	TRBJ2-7	CASSLTGIAYEQYF	TGTGCCAGCAGTTTGACTGGTATAGCCTACGAGCAGTACTTC
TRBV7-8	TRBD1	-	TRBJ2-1	CASSSGTGVYNEQFF	TGTGCCAGCAGCTCTGGGACAGGGGTCTACAATGAGCAGTTCTTC
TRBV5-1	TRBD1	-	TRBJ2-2	CASSQSGGASGELFF	TGCGCCAGCAGCCAGTCAGGGGGCGCTTCCGGGGAGCTGTTTTTT
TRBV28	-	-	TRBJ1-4	CASSEGGRGEKLFF	TGTGCCAGCAGTGAGGGGGGGCGCGGTGAAAAACTGTTTTTT
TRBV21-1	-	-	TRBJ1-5	CASSNGRNSNQPQHF	TGTGCCAGCAGCAATGGTAGAAATAGCAATCAGCCCCAGCATTTT
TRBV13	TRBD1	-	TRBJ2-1	CASSLGLGQAYNEQFF	TGTGCCAGCTCCTTAGGTTTGGGACAGGCCTACAATGAGCAGTTCTTC
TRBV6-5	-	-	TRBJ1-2	CASSTGAANYGYTF	TGTGCCAGCAGCACAGGTGCCGCTAACTATGGCTACACCTTC
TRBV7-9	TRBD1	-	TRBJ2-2	CASRPGAGQGYTGELFF	TGTGCCAGCAGGCCCGGGGCGGGACAGGGGTACACCGGGGAGCTGTTTTTT
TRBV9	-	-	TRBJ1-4	CASSSTRVNEKLFF	TGTGCCAGCAGCTCGACTCGAGTGAATGAAAAACTGTTTTTT
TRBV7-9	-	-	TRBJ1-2	CASSFGQSNYGYTF	TGTGCCAGCAGCTTTGGTCAGTCGAACTATGGCTACACCTTC
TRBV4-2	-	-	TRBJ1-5	CASSQERVSNQPQHF	TGTGCCAGCAGCCAAGAGCGGGTTAGCAATCAGCCCCAGCATTTT
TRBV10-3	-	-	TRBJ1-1	CAACRTSDTEAFF	TGTGCCGCCTGCCGGACATCGGATACTGAAGCTTTCTTT
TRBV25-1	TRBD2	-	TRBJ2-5	CASSEPAGGQETQYF	TGTGCCAGCAGTGAACCAGCGGGAGGGCAAGAGACCCAGTACTTC
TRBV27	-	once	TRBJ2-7	CASSFRRSSYEQYF	TGTGCCAGCAGTTTTCGGAGGAGCTCCTACGAGCAGTACTTC
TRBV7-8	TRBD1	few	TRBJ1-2	CASSDRETNYGYTF	TGTGCCAGCAGTGACAGGGAGACTAACTATGGCTACACCTTC
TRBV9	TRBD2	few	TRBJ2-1	CASSVGFGTSGRALNNEQFF	TGTGCCAGCAGCGTAGGTTTCGGGACTAGCGGGAGGGCCTTGAACAATGAGCAGTTCTTC
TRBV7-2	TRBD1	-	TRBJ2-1	CASSTTPGQVYNEQFF	TGTGCCAGCAGCACAACCCCGGGACAGGTATACAATGAGCAGTTCTTC
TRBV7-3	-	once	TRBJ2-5	CASSPGRGETQYF	TGTGCCAGCAGCCCCGGGAGAGGAGAGACCCAGTACTTC
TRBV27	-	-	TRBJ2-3	CASSLLGLPDTQYF	TGTGCCAGCAGTTTACTGGGCTTACCAGATACGCAGTATTTT
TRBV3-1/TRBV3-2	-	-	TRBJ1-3	CASSQNNGNTIYF	TGTGCCAGCAGCCAAAACAATGGAAACACCATATATTTT
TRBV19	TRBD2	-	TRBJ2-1	CASSPTSGGYNEQFF	TGTGCCAGTAGCCCGACTAGCGGGGGTTACAATGAGCAGTTCTTC
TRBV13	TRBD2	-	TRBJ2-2	CASSPLIAGGELFF	TGTGCCAGCAGCCCACTTATAGCGGGAGGGGAGCTGTTTTTT
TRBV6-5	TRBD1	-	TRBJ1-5	CASRFGQEFSQPQHF	TGTGCCAGCAGATTCGGACAGGAATTTTCTCAGCCCCAGCATTTT
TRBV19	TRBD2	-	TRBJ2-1	CASSMTSGGPPSYNEQFF	TGTGCCAGTAGTATGACTAGCGGGGGGCCGCCGTCCTACAATGAGCAGTTCTTC
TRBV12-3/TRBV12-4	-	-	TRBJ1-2	CASSFRDYGYTF	TGTGCCAGCAGTTTCCGGGACTATGGCTACACCTTC
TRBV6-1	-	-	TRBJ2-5	CASSESQLKETQYF	TGTGCCAGCAGTGAAAGCCAACTGAAAGAGACCCAGTACTTC
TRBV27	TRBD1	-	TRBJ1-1	CASSARTGVMNTEAFF	TGTGCCAGCAGCGCAAGGACAGGGGTCATGAACACTGAAGCTTTCTTT
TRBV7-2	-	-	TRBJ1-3	CASSLGVTGNTIYF	TGTGCCAGCAGCTTAGGAGTAACTGGAAACACCATATATTTT
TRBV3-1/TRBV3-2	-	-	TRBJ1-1	CASSQDRYRLNTEAFF	TGTGCCAGCAGCCAAGATCGGTACAGATTGAACACTGAAGCTTTCTTT
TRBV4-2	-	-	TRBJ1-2	CASSQAGLSNYGYTF	TGTGCCAGCAGCCAAGCGGGGTTGAGTAACTATGGCTACACCTTC